The next 9 T cell receptor beta chains were all read from a single sample in a study of human T cells and chemical hapten exposure. TCRdb redid the calling of the RACE reads with MiXCR, one entry per CDR3 protein. The sample has about 300,000 distinct CDR3 sequences, 5.5% seen once. As for time point: pre-sensitization, week 0. Treatment described: therapeutic diphenylcyclopropenone sensitization with weekly scalp DPC. The source material was whole blood, sampled in connection with sensitization to the hapten diphenylcyclopropenone (DPC). Source of these receptors: a woman under 30 with alopecia areata. Some clones in this sample may be carry-over from other donors' samples.

The chain links TRBV28 to TRBJ1-2, with D possibly TRBD1 on 6 matching bases. Germline V CDR1 and CDR2: MDHEN, SYDVKM. V lost 4 bases, J lost 2 bases, and 11 bases lay in between. This CDR3 has 14 amino acids. Written as DNA, the CDR3 is TGTGCCAGCAGTTCTGGTGGACAGAACTATGGCTACACCTTC. The encoded protein is CASSSGGQNYGYTF.

This clonotype was detected ten times or more. V is TRBV5-4 and J is TRBJ2-3, with a possible D match to TRBD1 (6 bases). The CDR3 has 14 residues. The V end was cut by 4 bases, the J end by 3 bases, with 12 bases between. Germline V gene sequence: CDR1 SGHNT, CDR2 YYREEE (reference sequence). CDR3 DNA sequence: TGTGCCAGCAGCCCACAGGGTATAACAGATACGCAGTATTTT. This gives the protein CASSPQGITDTQYF.

This clonotype was counted between two and nine times. This chain joins TRBV12-3 or TRBV12-4 and TRBJ2-7; 9 bases are a match to TRBD2. The CDR3 length is 15 residues. J lost 2 bases, V lost 7 bases, and 9 bases had no gene match. The CDR3 protein is CASNSEAGGPYEQYF. Written as DNA, the CDR3 is TGTGCCAGCAATTCAGAAGCGGGGGGACCCTACGAGCAGTACTTC.

This clonotype appeared a few times. The CDR3 DNA reads TGTGCCAGCAGCCAAGAAAGGGCTAGCGTGCAACAAGAACAGTTCTTC. Encoded protein: CASSQERASVQQEQFF. This chain connects TRBV3-1 to TRBJ2-1; D perhaps matches TRBD2 (6 bases). Germline V lookup: CDR1 LGHDT, CDR2 YNNKEL (reference sequence). V was cut by 0 bases and J by 13 bases, with 22 bases left in between. The CDR3 extends over 16 amino acids.

In its sample, this clonotype was seen a few times. The chain carries TRBV12-3 or TRBV12-4 and TRBJ2-2, with D unresolved. This CDR3 contains 11 residues. Trimming took off 4 bases at V and 9 bases at J, with 6 bases between the two ends. The CDR3 sequence is CASSYYWELFF. CDR3 sequence (DNA): TGTGCCAGCAGTTATTATTGGGAGCTGTTTTTT.

This clonotype was picked up one time. The chain carries TRBV6-1 and TRBJ1-2; TRBD1 matches 9 bases. The germline gives CDR1 MNHNS, CDR2 SASEGT. The CDR3 covers 14 residues. J lost 2 bases, V lost 6 bases, and 4 bases had no gene match. The CDR3 bases are TGTGCCAGCAGCACAGGGGGCTGGAACTATGGCTACACCTTC. Its translation is CASSTGGWNYGYTF.

The chain has TRBV6-4 and TRBJ2-2, with D maybe TRBD2 (6 bases). Looked up from germline, CDR1 is MRHNA and CDR2 is SNTAGT. V gave up 6 bases and J gave up 3 bases, with 14 bases separating them. This CDR3 spans 15 amino acids. This chain's CDR3 is CASSSEGSDTGELFF. The CDR3 nucleotides read TGTGCCAGCAGCTCGGAGGGGAGTGACACCGGGGAGCTGTTTTTT.

The chain links TRBV20-1 to TRBJ1-1, with 8 bases identical to TRBD1. The CDR3 runs to 16 residues. Trimming took 4 bases from V and 1 from J; bases not matched to a gene: 11. CDR1 DFQATT and CDR2 SNEGSKA come from the germline V gene (reference sequence). The CDR3 region has the DNA TGCAGTGCTATCCGACTTGGGACAGGCGCGAACACTGAAGCTTTCTTT. This codes for CSAIRLGTGANTEAFF.

The chain carries TRBV14 and TRBJ1-2; D might be TRBD1 (5 bases). This CDR3 has 17 amino acids. The germline V gene has CDR1 SGHDN and CDR2 FVKESK. Trimming took off 4 bases at V and 3 bases at J, with 21 bases between the two ends. The CDR3 loop is CASSPRGRRGMDYGYTF. CDR3 nucleotide sequence: TGTGCCAGCAGCCCACGAGGACGCCGGGGGATGGACTATGGCTACACCTTC.